This T cell receptor (beta chain) was documented in a study of cytomegalovirus exposure and HLA in healthy donors. For the study at large: The same platform was used for the 120 validation repertoires and the 600 to 700 first-cohort repertoires, a later analysis reported. Overall study findings and caveats: In a later analysis, first-cohort TCR clusters were found to tend to co-occur in the 90 to 150 validation repertoires.

The germline V gene encodes CDR1 MNHNS and CDR2 SASEGT. V was trimmed by 5 bases and J by 12 bases, leaving 25 bases between them. The CDR3 sequence is 15 residues long. Sequencing was performed with immunoSEQ multiplex PCR; in TCRdb, only in-frame clones are kept and a portion is missing. The data show 150,000 or so clones, approximately 87% seen once. About this clone itself: Its cognate antigen is unknown.

The sequencing sample was made of PBMCs. The rearrangement uses TRBV6-1 and TRBJ1-2; maybe TRBD1 (6 bases). The sequence derives from a woman in her 30s in good health and CMV-seronegative. CDR3 amino acids: CASSSPAGAVGRDTF. The DNA for the CDR3 is TGTGCCAGCAGTTCCCCGGCGGGGGCAGTAGGAAGAGACACCTTC.